This T cell receptor (beta chain) is from a study of blood T cell repertoires in COVID-19. Across the study: Sites across the United States, Italy and Spain contributed samples from acute and convalescent COVID-19. Sources were T cells, B-cell-depleted T cells, or PBMCs; the material itself was cDNA or gDNA.

Original data processing: Amplification of reference gene primers provided the estimated nucleated cell counts. Measured with immunoSEQ multiplex PCR; TCRdb has only the in-frame clones, and not every one. The V and J calls and the clone size are those of that table, but D and trimming were determined from the DNA. The sample has 400,000 to 550,000 clones, roughly 89% seen once. This CDR3 contains 13 residues. This TCR was recovered from a woman aged 30 to 39 with acute or convalescent COVID-19. The V and J genes are TRBV21-1 and TRBJ2-1; the table calls TRBD1, which could not be checked here. TRBV21-1 is labeled a pseudogene. Input material: peripheral blood. The CDR3 DNA is TGTGCCAGCAGCAATAAGGGGATCAATGAGCAGTTCTTC. Translating it yields CASSNKGINEQFF.